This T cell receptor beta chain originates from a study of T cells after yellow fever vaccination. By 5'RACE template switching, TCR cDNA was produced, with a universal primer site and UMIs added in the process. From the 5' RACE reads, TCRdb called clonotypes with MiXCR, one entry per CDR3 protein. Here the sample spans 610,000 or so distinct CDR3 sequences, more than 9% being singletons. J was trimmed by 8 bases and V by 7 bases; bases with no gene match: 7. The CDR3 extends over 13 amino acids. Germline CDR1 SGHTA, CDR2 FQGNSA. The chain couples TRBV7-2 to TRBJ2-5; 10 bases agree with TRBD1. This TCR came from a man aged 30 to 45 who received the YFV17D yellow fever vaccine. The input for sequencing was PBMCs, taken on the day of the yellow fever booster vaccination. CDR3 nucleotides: TGTGCCAGCAATTGGGGGGACAGGGGCACCCAGTACTTC. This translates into CASNWGDRGTQYF. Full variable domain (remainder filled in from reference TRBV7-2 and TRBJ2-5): GAGVSQSPSNKVTEKGKDVELRCDPISGHTALYWYRQSLGQGLEFLIYFQGNSAPDKSGLPSDRFSAERTGGSVSTLTIQRTQQEDSAVYLCASNWGDRGTQYFGPGTRLLVL.